The T cell receptor (beta chain) under discussion was sequenced for a study of Ad26.COV2.S vaccination and SARS-CoV-2 variants. Study as a whole: The trial was COV1001 and the donor's arm was Ad26.COV2.S.

Treatment indicated: around 19 received Ad26.COV2.S at low or high dose, single or two shots; 5 received placebo; per-sample allocation not given. After the first vaccine or placebo injection, samples were drawn on day 63. Concerning this clone: The antigen is undetermined.

V dropped 1 base and J dropped 8 bases, with 15 bases sitting between them. Germline V gene sequence: CDR1 SGHDT, CDR2 YYEEEE. This CDR3 region has 14 residues. Libraries were prepared by immunoSEQ multiplex PCR; TCRdb keeps only in-frame clonotypes and omits some of them. The profile shows 500,000 or so clones, approximately 89% of them singletons. Study-wide results and caveats: It was vaccine recipients, not placebo recipients, who had the higher spike-specific TCR breadth. Breadth, reportedly substantial, characterized the spike-specific CD8+ and CD4+ T cell responses after vaccination.

This receptor was taken from a person between 18 and 65 years old who received the Ad26.COV2.S COVID-19 vaccine or a placebo. The J gene is TRBJ1-2, the V gene TRBV5-6; D gene uncertain. Sequences were derived from peripheral blood, sampled in a trial of Ad26.COV2.S vaccine versus placebo. CDR3 sequence: CASSLWTLEWGYTF. CDR3 bases: TGTGCCAGCAGCTTGTGGACCCTAGAGTGGGGCTACACCTTC.